A selection of T cell receptor beta chains follows, all from one sample in a study of T cells in Graves' hyperthyroidism and ophthalmopathy. TCRdb recomputed calls from the multiplex PCR reads with MiXCR, one row per CDR3 protein. The profile covers 350,000 to 450,000 distinct CDR3 sequences, with about 18% appearing a single time and approximately 30% taken by the ten largest. Sequenced input: blood. Receptors were obtained from a woman aged 25 to 39 with Graves' hyperthyroidism that later progressed to Graves' ophthalmopathy. Each CDR3 is given with its conserved first and last residue. The D gene is left open where the match is weak. Clone size is shown for a subset of rows, as once, few, many or a class of expanded clone.

length,V,size,J,D,CDR3,DNA
15,TRBV4-1,-,TRBJ2-7,TRBD2,CASSLGLAQRTEQYF,TGCGCCAGCAGCCTCGGACTAGCCCAGAGGACCGAGCAGTACTTC
14,TRBV3-1,many,TRBJ2-5,TRBD1,CASSLDRGEETQYF,TGTGCCAGCAGCCTGGACAGGGGGGAAGAGACCCAGTACTTC
17,TRBV28,many,TRBJ2-7,TRBD2,CASSSASGSSPGYEQYF,TGTGCCAGCAGTTCCGCTAGCGGGAGTTCCCCTGGGTACGAGCAGTACTTC
17,TRBV6-1,many,TRBJ1-1,TRBD1,CASSDFPGQGENTEAFF,TGTGCCAGCAGCGATTTTCCGGGACAGGGTGAGAACACTGAAGCTTTCTTT
14,TRBV29-1,many,TRBJ2-1,TRBD2,CSVATSGIINEQFF,TGCAGCGTCGCGACTAGCGGGATTATCAATGAGCAGTTCTTC
17,TRBV27,many,TRBJ2-3,-,CASRYTRYRPSTDTQYF,TGTGCCAGCAGATACACCCGCTACAGACCTAGCACAGATACGCAGTATTTT
16,TRBV7-8,many,TRBJ2-5,TRBD1,CASSPPGTGGQETQYF,TGTGCCAGCAGCCCTCCCGGGACAGGGGGCCAAGAGACCCAGTACTTC
19,TRBV19,-,TRBJ2-2,-,CASSIRWGGGAGWAGELFF,TGTGCCAGTAGTATCCGCTGGGGAGGTGGTGCGGGGTGGGCCGGGGAGCTGTTTTTT
15,TRBV13,few,TRBJ2-7,TRBD1,CASSLNVQGTYEQYF,TGTGCCAGCAGCCTTAACGTACAGGGGACCTACGAGCAGTACTTC
15,TRBV7-9,many,TRBJ2-1,TRBD1,CASRFGAGGYNEQFF,TGTGCCAGCCGGTTCGGGGCAGGGGGCTACAATGAGCAGTTCTTC
16,TRBV28,many,TRBJ1-1,-,CASSLTGGVGNTEAFF,TGTGCCAGCAGTTTGACGGGGGGTGTGGGGAACACTGAAGCTTTCTTT
15,TRBV2,many,TRBJ1-5,-,CASSEILSRGQPQHF,TGTGCCAGCAGTGAAATCCTGAGCCGGGGTCAGCCCCAGCATTTT
15,TRBV20-1,many,TRBJ1-3,-,CSASPEGGSGNTIYF,TGCAGTGCTAGTCCCGAGGGCGGCTCTGGAAACACCATATATTTT
12,TRBV6-1,many,TRBJ1-2,-,CASSRGNYGYTF,TGTGCCAGCAGCCGGGGGAACTATGGCTACACCTTC
15,TRBV5-1,few,TRBJ2-7,-,CASSFTGTGTYEQYF,TGCGCCAGCAGCTTCACCGGGACTGGGACCTACGAGCAGTACTTC
15,TRBV20-1,many,TRBJ1-6,-,CSAESIQVLNSPLHF,TGCAGTGCCGAGTCCATACAGGTTCTCAATTCACCCCTCCACTTT
13,TRBV30,-,TRBJ1-5,-,CAWSDSDNQPQHF,TGTGCCTGGAGTGACAGCGACAATCAGCCCCAGCATTTT
17,TRBV15,few,TRBJ2-7,-,CATSRERANGVLYEQYF,TGTGCCACCAGCAGAGAGAGGGCGAACGGGGTTTTGTACGAGCAGTACTTC
14,TRBV3-1,many,TRBJ2-7,TRBD1,CASSAGTGAYEQYF,TGTGCCAGCAGCGCCGGGACAGGAGCCTACGAGCAGTACTTC
11,TRBV20-1,many,TRBJ2-7,-,CSALQSPEQYF,TGCAGTGCTCTCCAGAGCCCCGAGCAGTACTTC
18,TRBV18,many,TRBJ2-7,TRBD1,CASSETGGITGAPYEQYF,TGTGCCAGCTCAGAGACAGGGGGCATTACGGGGGCCCCTTACGAGCAGTACTTC